Shown below are 23 T cell receptor beta chains from a single sample sequenced in a study of CD8+ T cells in alopecia areata. RNA was isolated and reverse transcribed to cDNA, the sequencing template. TCRdb keeps only in-frame clones here, not all; method: immunoSEQ multiplex PCR. The sample yields 150,000 to 200,000 clones, around 64% seen once. Regarding treatment: oral pan-JAK inhibitor, 5-10 mg twice daily. Here the sequenced sample was CD4+ T cells sorted from blood, taken at approximately week 49, from a patient treated with tofacitinib. The source of these receptors is a human donor with alopecia areata.

The V gene is TRBV2, the J gene TRBJ1-6; TRBD1 is a possible D gene (6 bases). This CDR3 is 14 amino acids long. Trimming took off 8 bases at V and 10 bases at J, with 18 bases between the two ends. Germline CDR1 SNHLY, CDR2 FYNNEI. The CDR3 region is CASREGGKSSPLHF. The CDR3 DNA sequence: TGTGCCAGCCGGGAGGGGGGGAAGAGCTCACCCCTCCACTTT.

This clone has only a few counts. The chain is built from TRBV6-5 and TRBJ2-3; 9 nucleotides align to TRBD1. CDR1 is MNHEY, CDR2 SVGAGI, per germline. Trimming cost V 4 bases and J 5 bases; bases outside gene matches: 10. This CDR3 has 16 residues. The CDR3 sequence is CASSLGTGQPGDTQYF. CDR3 DNA sequence: TGTGCCAGCAGTTTGGGGACAGGGCAGCCGGGAGATACGCAGTATTTT.

The sample holds many counts of this clone. Other DNA variants within this sample encode the same CDR3. The chain is built from TRBV12-5 and TRBJ2-2; D remains ambiguous. Between the trimmed V and J ends, which lost 5 bases and 2 bases, there was a span of 6 bases. The CDR3 totals 13 residues. Germline CDR1 is LGHNT and CDR2 is FRNRAP. CDR3 DNA sequence: TGTGCTAGTGGTATCGATAACACCGGGGAGCTGTTTTTT. Amino acids: CASGIDNTGELFF.

The J gene is TRBJ1-4, the V gene TRBV29-1; TRBD1 matches 7 bases. The germline gives CDR1 SQVTM, CDR2 ANQGSEA. With V trimmed by 4 bases and J by 5 bases, 4 bases remained unmatched. The length of the CDR3 is 13 residues. CDR3 amino acids: CSVGRQGNEKLFF. CDR3 coding DNA: TGCAGCGTTGGGCGACAGGGCAATGAAAAACTGTTTTTT. The entire variable domain, with the rest obtained from reference TRBV29-1 and TRBJ1-4, is as follows: SAVISQKPSRDICQRGTSLTIQCQVDSQVTMMFWYRQQPGQSLTLIATANQGSEATYESGFVIDKFPISRPNLTFSTLTVSNMSPEDSSIYLCSVGRQGNEKLFFGSGTQLSVL.

This sequence joins TRBV30 and TRBJ1-5, with TRBD1 matching over 8 bases. From germline, CDR1 is GTSNPN and CDR2 SVGIG (reference sequence). The CDR3 runs to 13 residues. The ends lost 1 base at V and 4 bases at J; junction bases unmatched: 0. CDR3 sequence (DNA): TGTGCCTGGAGTGGGGACAGGAATCAGCCCCAGCATTTT. This gives the protein CAWSGDRNQPQHF.

There are a few counts of this clone. The chain employs TRBV6-5 and TRBJ2-5; 8 nucleotides align to TRBD1. From germline, CDR1 is MNHEY and CDR2 SVGAGI. Trimming at V came to 3 bases and at J to 7 bases, leaving 10 bases not matched to a gene. The CDR3 consists of 15 residues. The CDR3 sequence is CASSYEAGQDATQYF. The CDR3 nucleotides are TGTGCCAGCAGTTATGAGGCGGGACAGGACGCGACCCAGTACTTC.

The V and J genes are TRBV30 and TRBJ2-7; TRBD1 is a possible D gene (6 bases). V lost 0 bases to trimming and J lost 2 bases, with 8 bases between them. Germline assignment: CDR1 GTSNPN and CDR2 SVGIG (reference sequence). The length of the CDR3 is 13 residues. The CDR3 nucleotides read TGTGCCTGGAGTGTAACAGGGACCTACGAGCAGTACTTC. Its translation is CAWSVTGTYEQYF.

This chain joins TRBV30 and TRBJ1-6, with D maybe TRBD1 (5 bases). V lost 3 bases, J lost 9 bases, and 18 bases lay in between. Germline CDR1 GTSNPN, CDR2 SVGIG (reference sequence). This CDR3 is 15 amino acids long. CDR3: CAWREVAGTSSPLHF. In DNA, the CDR3 is TGTGCCTGGAGGGAGGTGGCAGGGACGAGTTCACCCCTCCACTTT. Looking up the rest from reference TRBV30 and TRBJ1-6 gives the full variable domain: SQTIHQWPATLVQPVGSPLSLECTVEGTSNPNLYWYRQAAGRGLQLLFYSVGIGQISSEVPQNLSASRPQDRQFILSSKKLLLSDSGFYLCAWREVAGTSSPLHFGNGTRLTVT.

V usage is TRBV27 and J usage is TRBJ2-1, with 9 bases lining up with TRBD2. J gave up 7 bases and V 3 bases, and 4 bases lay outside the gene matches. The CDR3 runs 14 residues. CDR1 MNHEY and CDR2 SMNVEV come from the germline V gene (reference sequence). The CDR3 nucleotides read TGTGCCAGCAGTTTTAGCGGGGGAGAAAATGAGCAGTTCTTC. It translates to CASSFSGGENEQFF.

The CDR3 bases are TGTGCCAGCAAGGGGCTGAATTATAATTCACCCCTCCACTTT. Translating it yields CASKGLNYNSPLHF. The chain joins TRBV27 to TRBJ1-6; D is perhaps TRBD1 (5 bases). Germline V CDR1 and CDR2: MNHEY, SMNVEV (reference sequence). This CDR3 spans 14 amino acids. Trimming pared 7 bases from V and 4 bases from J, leaving 11 bases between.

The chain joins TRBV30 to TRBJ2-2, with 7 bases matching TRBD2. Germline V CDR1 and CDR2: GTSNPN, SVGIG (reference sequence). The CDR3 covers 14 residues. With V trimmed by 3 bases and J by 1 base, 2 bases remained unmatched. CDR3 nucleotide sequence: TGTGCCTGGAGATCTAGCGGGAACACCGGGGAGCTGTTTTTT. Translating gives CAWRSSGNTGELFF.

V and J are TRBV15 and TRBJ1-5; perhaps TRBD1 as D (6 bases). CDR3 length: 15 amino acids. Germline V gene lookup returns CDR1 LNHNV and CDR2 YYDKDF (reference sequence). V lost 1 base, J lost 2 bases, and 9 bases lay in between. In DNA form, the CDR3 reads TGTGCCACCAGCAGAGGTTCAGGGGGCAATCAGCCCCAGCATTTT. Translation: CATSRGSGGNQPQHF.

In its sample, this clone was seen a few times. The J gene is TRBJ2-5, the V gene TRBV9; D possibly corresponds to TRBD1 (6 bases). V lost 4 bases and J lost 4, with 14 bases in between. The CDR3 loop spans 14 amino acids. In germline, CDR1 is SGDLS, CDR2 YYNGEE. The CDR3 bases are TGTGCCAGCAGCTCCAGGGGTTCGGGAGAGACCCAGTACTTC. Encoded protein: CASSSRGSGETQYF.

The chain is built from TRBV11-2 and TRBJ2-7; TRBD2 might be the D (5 bases). V shed 5 bases and J shed 4 bases, with 12 bases lying between them. Germline V CDR1 and CDR2: SGHAT, FQNNGV. CDR3 length: 13 residues. CDR3 region: CASSQAAHYEQYF. The CDR3 DNA is TGTGCCAGCAGCCAAGCGGCGCATTACGAGCAGTACTTC.

This clone was found a few times. This chain connects TRBV19 to TRBJ2-2; D may be TRBD2 (6 bases). Germline V CDR1 and CDR2: LNHDA, SQIVND (reference sequence). The CDR3 contains 17 residues. The germline V and J ends were trimmed by 9 bases and 7 bases, with 27 bases remaining between them. The CDR3 region is CASRGSHSLPRGGELFF. The CDR3 DNA follows: TGTGCCAGCCGGGGGAGTCATAGCCTCCCCCGCGGCGGGGAGCTGTTTTTT.

This chain uses TRBV7-2 with TRBJ2-1, with TRBD1 matching over 8 bases. CDR1 SGHTA and CDR2 FQGNSA come from the germline V gene. V trimming: 1 base; J trimming: 8 bases; junction bases outside the gene matches: 10. The CDR3 is 16 residues long. The DNA for the CDR3 is TGTGCCAGCAGCTTAGAATTCGACAGGGGTAGGTATGAGCAGTTCTTC. Amino acid sequence: CASSLEFDRGRYEQFF.

The V call is TRBV7-2, the J call TRBJ2-4; D gene unclear. CDR3 size: 12 residues. Germline V lookup: CDR1 SGHTA, CDR2 FQGNSA. V was cut by 5 bases and J by 9 bases, with 11 bases left in between. CDR3 amino acids: CASSRPGGIQYF. CDR3 DNA sequence: TGTGCCAGCAGCCGGCCTGGCGGCATTCAGTACTTC.

The chain joins TRBV11-3 to TRBJ2-2; TRBD1 agrees at 7 bases. The V gene's germline CDR1 is SGHNT and CDR2 YENEEA. This CDR3 has 14 amino acids. V shed 6 bases, J shed 1 base, and the junction held 2 bases outside the gene matches. In nucleotides, the CDR3 is TGTGCCAGCAGGAGGGACAGGAACACCGGGGAGCTGTTTTTT. Protein: CASRRDRNTGELFF.

The rearrangement joins TRBV15 to TRBJ1-3; weak D call: TRBD1 (5 bases). V was pared by 0 bases and J by 8 bases, with 14 bases between. Germline V gives CDR1 LNHNV, CDR2 YYDKDF (reference sequence). CDR3 size: 15 residues. The CDR3 loop is CATSRDRQGRDTIYF. In DNA, the CDR3 is TGTGCCACCAGCAGAGATAGGCAGGGACGGGACACCATATATTTT.

The chain employs TRBV5-6 and TRBJ1-5, with D possibly matching TRBD1 (6 bases). V lost 4 bases and J lost 5, with 10 bases in between. Germline V gene data show CDR1 as SGHDT and CDR2 as YYEEEE. The CDR3 sequence is 13 residues long. CDR3 residues: CASSPGGYQPQHF. CDR3 DNA: TGTGCCAGCAGCCCGGGGGGCTATCAGCCCCAGCATTTT.

This chain uses TRBV29-1 with TRBJ1-1, with no clear D. The germline CDR1 and CDR2 sequences are SQVTM and ANQGSEA. This CDR3 has 13 residues. Trimming left V 4 bases short and J 5 bases short, with 14 bases between. CDR3 loop: CSVVGIGRTEAFF. The CDR3 bases are TGCAGCGTTGTAGGGATAGGGAGGACTGAAGCTTTCTTT.

This clone appeared a few times. The rearrangement links TRBV30 to TRBJ1-3; 12 bases line up with TRBD1. Germline V CDR1 and CDR2: GTSNPN, SVGIG (reference sequence). The CDR3 spans 15 residues. J lost 3 bases, V lost 3 bases, and 3 bases had no gene match. The CDR3 DNA is TGTGCCTGGAGGAGGGACAGGGGGCATGGAAACACCATATATTTT. This gives the protein CAWRRDRGHGNTIYF.

This clone was counted only a few times. For the CDR3, the DNA is TGCAGCGTTGAAGCAGGGAGCTATGGCTACACCTTC. It is translated as CSVEAGSYGYTF. The V gene is TRBV29-1, the J gene TRBJ1-2; tentative D call: TRBD1 (5 bases). This CDR3 is 12 amino acids long. CDR1 SQVTM and CDR2 ANQGSEA come from the germline V gene. The germline V and J ends were trimmed by 1 base and 4 bases, with 7 bases remaining between them.